This T cell receptor beta chain derives from a study of T cells in Graves' hyperthyroidism and ophthalmopathy. Whole-study context: Peripheral blood was collected at initial diagnosis, before any treatment.

Ten or more counts support this clonotype. Its antigen is unknown. The investigators amplified TCR beta CDR3 regions from RNA transcripts. A set of HTBI primers served as the primers for a first-round RT-PCR of the TCR CDR3. MiXCR was run by TCRdb on the multiplex PCR reads, yielding one entry per CDR3 protein. The table shows around 340,000 distinct CDR3 sequences, with about a sixth occurring only once. Overall study findings and caveats: Model output signaled ophthalmopathy a median 6.5 months ahead of onset.

Trimming cost V 11 bases and J 2 bases, with 16 bases left between them. This CDR3 spans 14 amino acids. Germline values: CDR1 SNHLY, CDR2 FYNNEI. This clonotype was obtained from a young woman with Graves' hyperthyroidism that later progressed to Graves' ophthalmopathy. Specimen: blood. This sequence joins TRBV2 and TRBJ2-1, with D perhaps matching TRBD1 or TRBD2 (5 bases each). CDR3 sequence reads: CAGGSGSPYNEQFF. The CDR3 DNA follows: TGTGCCGGGGGATCCGGTAGCCCCTACAATGAGCAGTTCTTC.